These 24 T cell receptor beta chains were all obtained from the same sample, sequenced in a study of CD8+ T cells in alopecia areata. This sample's treatment: oral pan-JAK inhibitor, 5-10 mg twice daily. RNA extraction was followed by reverse transcription into cDNA, which acted as the sequencing template. Produced via immunoSEQ multiplex PCR; TCRdb's table is partial and in-frame only. Of roughly 140,000 clones listed, roughly four fifths are singletons. This specimen was CD8+ T cells sorted from blood, taken at week 4, from a patient treated with tofacitinib. The receptors come from a human donor with alopecia areata.

As concerns this clone: Compared with germline, one end of the junction differs, possibly owing to a read error. The genes are TRBV30 and TRBJ2-2; D is unclear. Germline CDR1 reads GTSNPN; CDR2 reads SVGIG (reference sequence). CDR3 length equals 14 residues. This chain's CDR3 is CASSEGDGTGELFF. The CDR3 nucleotides read TGTGCCTCGAGTGAAGGCGACGGGACCGGGGAGCTGTTTTTT. The variable domain in full, completed from reference TRBV30 and TRBJ2-2, reads SQTIHQWPATLVQPVGSPLSLECTVEGTSNPNLYWYRQAAGRGLQLLFYSVGIGQISSEVPQNLSASRPQDRQFILSSKKLLLSDSGFYLCASSEGDGTGELFFGEGSRLTVL.

There are a few counts of this clone. V gene TRBV5-1 combines with J gene TRBJ2-7; no firm D call. The germline V gene has CDR1 SGHRS and CDR2 YFSETQ. CDR3 length: 13 amino acids. Trimming removed 5 bases from V and 0 bases from J, with 9 bases in between. In DNA, the CDR3 is TGCGCCAGCAGAAGTGACCACTCCTACGAGCAGTACTTC. This gives the protein CASRSDHSYEQYF.

This sequence joins TRBV4-1 and TRBJ1-1, with D hard to call. Trimming stripped 6 bases from V and 1 base from J, with 9 bases between. The germline V gene encodes CDR1 MGHRA and CDR2 YSYEKL. The CDR3 is 13 residues long. CDR3 nucleotide sequence: TGCGCCAGCAGTAAGCATACGAACACTGAAGCTTTCTTT. Residues: CASSKHTNTEAFF.

The V and J genes are TRBV19 and TRBJ2-1; tentatively, D is TRBD2 (6 bases). The CDR3 is 15 residues long. V lost 2 bases to trimming and J lost 0 bases, with 8 bases between them. Per germline, CDR1 LNHDA and CDR2 SQIVND (reference sequence). CDR3 coding DNA: TGTGCCAGTAGTATAACTAGCAACTCCTACAATGAGCAGTTCTTC. Its translation: CASSITSNSYNEQFF.

The chain combines TRBV4-1 with TRBJ2-7; possibly TRBD2 for D (6 bases). In germline, CDR1 is MGHRA, CDR2 YSYEKL. Trimming stripped 3 bases from V and 1 base from J, with 13 bases between. This CDR3 has 15 residues. The CDR3 coding sequence is TGCGCCAGCAGCCAGCAGGGAGGCCCATCCTACGAGCAGTACTTC. Its translation is CASSQQGGPSYEQYF.

CDR3 nucleotides: TGTGCCAGCGCCTGGAGTAGTGCGGGGGCCGACACAGATACGCAGTATTTT. This encodes CASAWSSAGADTDTQYF. The chain is built from TRBV7-9 and TRBJ2-3; D is perhaps TRBD2 (7 bases). The germline V and J ends were trimmed by 8 bases and 2 bases, with 23 bases remaining between them. The CDR3 has 17 amino acids. In germline, CDR1 is SEHNR, CDR2 FQNEAQ (reference sequence).

This chain joins TRBV5-4 and TRBJ2-7, with no clear D. The CDR3 loop spans 15 amino acids. Trimming cost V 0 bases and J 2 bases, with 12 bases left between them. Germline-derived CDR1 and CDR2 are SGHNT and YYREEE (reference sequence). The CDR3 loop is CASSLGVGSAYEQYF. As DNA, the CDR3 is TGTGCCAGCAGCTTGGGAGTAGGGTCTGCCTACGAGCAGTACTTC.

The chain links TRBV4-1 to TRBJ2-7, with 11 bases matching TRBD2. Germline V gives CDR1 MGHRA, CDR2 YSYEKL. The junction had 6 bases not matched to a gene; V was cut back by 5 bases and J by 3 bases. This CDR3 has 15 amino acids. The CDR3 DNA is TGCGCCAGCAGCGAATTAGCGGGGGGGAACTACGAGCAGTACTTC. Translating gives CASSELAGGNYEQYF.

The chain joins TRBV6-1 to TRBJ1-2; D possibly corresponds to TRBD1 (5 bases). The germline V and J ends were trimmed by 0 bases and 0 bases, with 14 bases remaining between them. Germline CDR1 MNHNS, CDR2 SASEGT. The CDR3 totals 17 residues. CDR3 DNA sequence: TGTGCCAGCAGTGAAGCTACGACGCGGACAACTAACTATGGCTACACCTTC. This codes for CASSEATTRTTNYGYTF.

This rearrangement joins TRBV2 to TRBJ2-5; D is possibly TRBD2 (6 bases). Germline values: CDR1 SNHLY, CDR2 FYNNEI. The CDR3 has 17 residues. Trimming removed 2 bases at V and 0 bases at J, with 16 bases between. CDR3 DNA sequence: TGTGCCAGCAGTGAACCCGCCGGGCTAGCGCACCAAGAGACCCAGTACTTC. It codes for CASSEPAGLAHQETQYF.

The chain recombines TRBV7-2 with TRBJ2-4; TRBD2 matches at 7 bases. This CDR3 is 16 amino acids long. Trimming took 1 base from V and 4 from J; bases not matched to a gene: 7. Germline V gives CDR1 SGHTA, CDR2 FQGNSA. Here the CDR3 reads CASSLVEGRVKNIQYF. The DNA of the CDR3 is TGTGCCAGCAGCTTAGTGGAGGGGAGGGTAAAAAACATTCAGTACTTC.

This clone was found a few times. The chain has TRBV5-4 and TRBJ2-1; 8 bases are shared with TRBD2. The CDR3 has 15 residues. Trimming took 0 bases from V and 7 from J; bases not matched to a gene: 6. The germline gives CDR1 SGHNT, CDR2 YYREEE (reference sequence). The CDR3 nucleotides are TGTGCCAGCAGCTTGGTAGCGGGGCCGAGGAATGAGCAGTTCTTC. Amino acid sequence: CASSLVAGPRNEQFF.

The chain recombines TRBV5-6 with TRBJ1-6; no definite D call. The V end was cut by 3 bases, the J end by 5 bases, with 6 bases between. The CDR3 runs 13 residues. CDR1 is SGHDT and CDR2 is YYEEEE in the germline V gene. The CDR3, as DNA: TGTGCCAGCAGCTCGGGAGATAATTCACCCCTCCACTTT. Amino acid sequence: CASSSGDNSPLHF.

This clone was recorded a few times. This rearrangement joins TRBV7-2 to TRBJ2-1, with TRBD2 as a possible D gene (5 bases). Trimming left V 5 bases short and J 4 bases short, with 12 bases between. The V gene's germline CDR1 is SGHTA and CDR2 FQGNSA. The CDR3 totals 14 residues. This CDR3 reads CASSAGLGYNEQFF. In nucleotides, the CDR3 is TGTGCCAGCAGCGCGGGCCTCGGGTACAATGAGCAGTTCTTC.

This clone was picked up a small number of times. The V and J genes are TRBV6-5 and TRBJ2-4; D not resolved. This CDR3 comprises 13 residues. V was shortened by 5 bases and J by 5 bases, with 10 bases between the two germline ends. Looked up from germline, CDR1 is MNHEY and CDR2 is SVGAGI. The CDR3 loop is CASSPPVQNIQYF. CDR3 bases: TGTGCCAGCAGTCCCCCGGTTCAAAACATTCAGTACTTC.

The CDR3 nucleotides read TGTGCCAGTAGCGCTATAAATGGTAACTTTTTGAACACTGAAGCTTTCTTT. Translated: CASSAINGNFLNTEAFF. The chain has TRBV19 and TRBJ1-1, with D unclear. Germline V gene lookup returns CDR1 LNHDA and CDR2 SQIVND (reference sequence). CDR3 length: 17 amino acids. V was cut by 6 bases and J by 0 bases, with 20 bases left in between.

The gene calls are TRBV7-2 and TRBJ2-7; 7 positions match TRBD1. The J segment lost 4 bases and the V segment lost 5 bases, leaving 11 bases of the junction unmatched. The CDR3 is 15 amino acids. Germline CDR1 is SGHTA and CDR2 is FQGNSA. CDR3 residues: CASSQGTAGVYEQYF. Here the CDR3 DNA reads TGTGCCAGCAGCCAGGGGACAGCAGGTGTGTACGAGCAGTACTTC.

The gene calls are TRBV25-1 and TRBJ1-1; TRBD1 aligns across 9 bases. Trimming cost V 2 bases and J 4 bases; bases outside gene matches: 8. CDR1 is MGHDK, CDR2 SYGVNS, per germline. This CDR3 has 16 amino acids. CDR3 bases: TGTGCCAGCAGTGAAACCGGGACAGGGCTCGGCACTGAAGCTTTCTTT. This encodes CASSETGTGLGTEAFF.

The rearrangement uses TRBV7-6 and TRBJ2-7; TRBD1 or TRBD2 may be the D gene (6 bases each). Trimming took off 5 bases at V and 5 bases at J, with 16 bases between the two ends. Looked up from germline, CDR1 is SGHVS and CDR2 is FNYEAQ. The CDR3 runs 14 residues. The CDR3 spells CASSDSGAANEQYF. The CDR3 DNA is TGTGCCAGCAGCGACTCGGGGGCTGCCAACGAGCAGTACTTC.

The J gene is TRBJ2-7, the V gene TRBV27; the D gene is possibly TRBD2 (5 bases). Germline V gene lookup returns CDR1 MNHEY and CDR2 SMNVEV (reference sequence). The CDR3 extends over 13 amino acids. V lost 4 bases and J lost 9, with 16 bases in between. In DNA form, the CDR3 reads TGTGCCAGCAGTTCCGGGGTTAGGGCTCCGCAGTACTTC. It specifies CASSSGVRAPQYF.

The CDR3 DNA sequence: TGTGCCAGCGAGTCGGACAGGGGATACGAGCAGTACTTC. Translated: CASESDRGYEQYF. The rearrangement links TRBV7-2 to TRBJ2-7, with 9 bases aligning to TRBD1. Germline assignment: CDR1 SGHTA and CDR2 FQGNSA. CDR3 length: 13 residues. The trim removed 8 bases at V and 4 bases at J, leaving 6 bases unmatched.

This clone was counted a single time. CDR3 nucleotide sequence: TGTGCCAGCAGCTCTACACGGAGGACTAGGGGTTACGAGCAGTACTTC. This sequence encodes CASSSTRRTRGYEQYF. This chain joins TRBV5-6 and TRBJ2-7; 7 nucleotides align to TRBD2. The CDR3 runs 16 residues. Germline CDR1 is SGHDT and CDR2 is YYEEEE. The V segment lost 3 bases and the J segment 4 bases; nucleotides outside the gene matches: 13.

The chain couples TRBV10-2 to TRBJ2-2, with TRBD2 as a possible D gene (5 bases). The CDR3 is 11 residues long. Trimming took off 8 bases at V and 6 bases at J, with 7 bases between the two ends. Per the germline V gene, CDR1 is WSHSY and CDR2 is SAAADI. The DNA for the CDR3 is TGCGCCAGCCGGGGTTCCGGGGAGCTGTTTTTT. Translating it yields CASRGSGELFF.

This chain joins TRBV25-1 and TRBJ2-7, with D tentatively TRBD2 (6 bases). The CDR3 length is 14 residues. V lost 0 bases and J 2 bases, leaving 8 bases between the germline ends. Looked up from germline, CDR1 is MGHDK and CDR2 is SYGVNS. The CDR3 spells CASSEYGGTYEQYF. CDR3 sequence (DNA): TGTGCCAGCAGTGAATACGGGGGAACCTACGAGCAGTACTTC.